Below, one T cell receptor (beta chain) is given with its context. No antigen is known for it. This sample was taken from a study of CD8 T cells in ankylosing spondylitis. Regarding the study as a whole: A subset of motif variants has previously been described in the synovial fluid and blood of reactive arthritis. Significant enrichment of disease-linked clones was reported in matched ankylosing spondylitis synovial fluid. Ankylosing spondylitis blood appeared to carry a characteristic TCR beta motif of roughly eight highly homologous variants.

In germline, CDR1 is SGHKS, CDR2 YYEKEE (reference sequence). With 6 bases removed from V and 2 bases from J, the gap between germline ends came to 5 bases. This CDR3 contains 12 residues. TCRdb recomputed calls from the 5' RACE reads with MiXCR, one row per CDR3 protein. The sample contains some 200,000 distinct CDR3 sequences, 7.3% of which appear only once. J is TRBJ2-2 and V is TRBV5-5; D ambiguous. The sequence was collected from a male donor with ankylosing spondylitis. The sequenced sample consisted of blood, either unsorted or a sorted T cell fraction (not recorded which). The CDR3 DNA reads as TGTGCCAGCACCCAAAACACCGGGGAGCTGTTTTTT. This gives the protein CASTQNTGELFF.